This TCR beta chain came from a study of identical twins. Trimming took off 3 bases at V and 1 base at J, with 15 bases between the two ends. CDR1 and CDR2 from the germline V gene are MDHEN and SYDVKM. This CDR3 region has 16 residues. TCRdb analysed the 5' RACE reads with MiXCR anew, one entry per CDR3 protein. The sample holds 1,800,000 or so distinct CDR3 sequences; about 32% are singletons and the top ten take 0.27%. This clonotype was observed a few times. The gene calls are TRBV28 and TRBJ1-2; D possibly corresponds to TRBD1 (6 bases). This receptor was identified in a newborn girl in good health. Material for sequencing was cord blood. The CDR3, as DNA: TGTGCCAGCAGTTTTTTTTCCGGGACACGTAACTATGGCTACACCTTC. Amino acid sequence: CASSFFSGTRNYGYTF.